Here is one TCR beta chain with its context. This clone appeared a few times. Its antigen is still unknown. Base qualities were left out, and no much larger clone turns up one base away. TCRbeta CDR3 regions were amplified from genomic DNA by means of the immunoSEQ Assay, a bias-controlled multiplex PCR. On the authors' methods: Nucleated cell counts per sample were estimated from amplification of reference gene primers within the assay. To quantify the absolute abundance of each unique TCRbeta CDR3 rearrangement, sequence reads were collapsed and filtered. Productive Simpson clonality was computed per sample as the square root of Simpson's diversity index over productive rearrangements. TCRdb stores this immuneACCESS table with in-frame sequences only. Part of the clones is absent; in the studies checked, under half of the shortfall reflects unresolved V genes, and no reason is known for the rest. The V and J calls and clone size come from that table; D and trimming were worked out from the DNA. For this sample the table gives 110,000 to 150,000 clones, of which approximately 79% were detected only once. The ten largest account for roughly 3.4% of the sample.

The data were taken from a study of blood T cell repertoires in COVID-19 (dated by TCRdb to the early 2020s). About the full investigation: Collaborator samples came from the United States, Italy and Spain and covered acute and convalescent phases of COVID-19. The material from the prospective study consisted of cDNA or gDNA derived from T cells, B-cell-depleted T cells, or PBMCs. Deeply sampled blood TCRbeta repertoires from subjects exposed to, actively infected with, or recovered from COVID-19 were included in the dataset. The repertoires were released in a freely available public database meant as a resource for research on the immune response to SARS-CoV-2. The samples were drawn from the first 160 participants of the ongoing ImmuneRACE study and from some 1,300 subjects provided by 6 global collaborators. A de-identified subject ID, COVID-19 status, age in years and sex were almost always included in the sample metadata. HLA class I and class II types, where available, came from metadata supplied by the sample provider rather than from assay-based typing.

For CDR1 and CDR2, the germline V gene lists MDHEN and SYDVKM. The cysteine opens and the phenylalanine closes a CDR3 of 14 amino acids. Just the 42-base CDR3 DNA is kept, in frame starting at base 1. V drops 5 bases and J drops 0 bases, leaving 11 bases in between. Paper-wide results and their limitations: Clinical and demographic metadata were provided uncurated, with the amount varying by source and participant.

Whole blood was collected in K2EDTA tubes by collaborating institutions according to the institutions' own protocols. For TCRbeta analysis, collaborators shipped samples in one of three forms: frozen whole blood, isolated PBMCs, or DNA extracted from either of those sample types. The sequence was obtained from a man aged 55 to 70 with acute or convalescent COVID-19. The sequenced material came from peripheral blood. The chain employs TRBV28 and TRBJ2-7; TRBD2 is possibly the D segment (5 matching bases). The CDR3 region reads CASSRSGGSYEQYF. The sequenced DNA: TGTGCCAGCAGTCGCTCCGGAGGCTCCTACGAGCAGTACTTC.